This is a list of T cell receptor beta chains from one sample in a study of long-term antiretroviral therapy in people with HIV. The assay was immunoSEQ multiplex PCR, and TCRdb's table has in-frame clones only and misses some. The sample carries under 30,000 clones, around 93% recorded once. The sequences come from unsorted PBMCs, collected 5.3 years after starting antiretroviral therapy. The receptors stem from a man over 45 with HIV. Both conserved end residues are part of each CDR3. Fields, in order: D gene, CDR3 length, J gene, V gene, clone size, CDR3 DNA, CDR3 protein. The D gene is left open where the match is weak. For some rows the clone size is stated as once, few or many, or as a class when expanded; others skip it.

TRBD1	15	TRBJ1-5	TRBV19	-	TGTGCCAGCTCTCCGGGACAGGGGGGAGGACAGCCCCAGCATTTT	CASSPGQGGGQPQHF
TRBD1	14	TRBJ1-1	TRBV5-1	-	TGCGCCAGCAGCCACTATGACAGGGATCCTGAAGCTTTCTTT	CASSHYDRDPEAFF
-	11	TRBJ2-1	TRBV5-1	-	TGCGCCAGCAGCTTGTTGAATGAGCAGTTCTTC	CASSLLNEQFF
TRBD1	15	TRBJ2-1	TRBV7-6	-	TGTGCCAGCAGCTTAGTGGGACAGGCGAACAATGAGCAGTTCTTC	CASSLVGQANNEQFF
-	12	TRBJ1-2	TRBV7-2	-	TGTGCCAGCAGCTTAGTGGGTTATGGCTACACCTTC	CASSLVGYGYTF
-	16	TRBJ1-1	TRBV29-1	-	TGCAGCGTGGGGGATTGGGGTCCGACGGGGAACACTGAAGCTTTCTTT	CSVGDWGPTGNTEAFF
TRBD1	14	TRBJ1-5	TRBV7-2	-	TGTGCCAGCAGCTTAGGTAGGGGGCATCAGCCCCAGCATTTT	CASSLGRGHQPQHF
TRBD1	14	TRBJ1-2	TRBV15	-	TGTGCCACCAGCAGCGGACAGGGGAACTATGGCTACACCTTC	CATSSGQGNYGYTF
TRBD1	13	TRBJ2-7	TRBV16	-	TGTGCCAGCAGCTGGGACAGGTCCTACGAGCAGTACTTC	CASSWDRSYEQYF
-	15	TRBJ2-1	TRBV27	-	TGTGCCAGCAGTCTACCCCACGGCCGGGCCAATGAGCAGTTCTTC	CASSLPHGRANEQFF
TRBD1	13	TRBJ2-7	TRBV2	-	TGTGCCAGTCTACCGGGACAGACCTACGAGCAGTACTTC	CASLPGQTYEQYF
-	15	TRBJ2-2	TRBV4-1	-	TGCGCCAGCAGCCAACTAGGGGGTAGGACCGGGGAGCTGTTTTTT	CASSQLGGRTGELFF
-	14	TRBJ1-2	TRBV6-6	-	TGTGCCAGCAGTTACGACCGTGAACCTAGAGGCTACACCTTC	CASSYDREPRGYTF
TRBD1	15	TRBJ2-7	TRBV6-1	-	TGTGCCAGCAGTGAACAGGGGGCTTCGTGGTACGAGCAGTACTTC	CASSEQGASWYEQYF
-	13	TRBJ2-5	TRBV6-5	-	TGTGCCGGGGGAACAGGGGAGGGGGAGACCCAGTACTTC	CAGGTGEGETQYF
TRBD1	16	TRBJ1-6	TRBV11-2	-	TGTGCCAGCAGCCACGGGACAGGGGGTTCTAATTCACCCCTCCACTTT	CASSHGTGGSNSPLHF
-	14	TRBJ2-7	TRBV6-5	-	TGTGCCAGCAGTCAGGGCGCCCTCACAGGCGAGCAGTACTTC	CASSQGALTGEQYF
-	14	TRBJ2-3	TRBV4-3	-	TGCGCCAGCAGCCAAGATCGATCGGGGGATACGCAGTATTTT	CASSQDRSGDTQYF
TRBD2	14	TRBJ2-1	TRBV6-1	-	TGTGCCACCTCGGGCGGGGGGGGTGTAAATGAGCAGTTCTTC	CATSGGGGVNEQFF
-	15	TRBJ1-6	TRBV10-2	-	TGCGCCAGCAGTGAGTCTTTAGGGGACAATTCACCCCTCCACTTT	CASSESLGDNSPLHF
TRBD1	15	TRBJ2-6	TRBV2	-	TGTGCCAGGGGGGACAGGGGTTCAGGGGCCAACGTCCTGACTTTC	CARGDRGSGANVLTF
-	14	TRBJ1-1	TRBV19	-	TGTGCCAGTAGTGTCCTCAGGGGAATTGCTGAAGCTTTCTTT	CASSVLRGIAEAFF
TRBD1	15	TRBJ1-1	TRBV28	-	TGTGCCAGCAGCGCCTCGGGACAGGGAAAAACTGAAGCTTTCTTT	CASSASGQGKTEAFF
TRBD1	14	TRBJ1-2	TRBV2	-	TGTGCCAGCAGTGAAACAGGGGGCACCTATGGCTACACCTTC	CASSETGGTYGYTF
TRBD1	16	TRBJ2-7	TRBV6-5	-	TGTGCCAGCAGTTCGGGACAGGGACACAGCTCCTACGAGCAGTACTTC	CASSSGQGHSSYEQYF
-	11	TRBJ2-7	TRBV7-8	-	TGTGCCAGCAGCGCCGACTACGAGCAGTACTTC	CASSADYEQYF
TRBD1	14	TRBJ2-7	TRBV6-1	-	TGTGCCAGCAGCCCGTGGACAGGGGAGAACGAGCAGTACTTC	CASSPWTGENEQYF
TRBD1	12	TRBJ2-7	TRBV11-3	-	TGTGCCAGCAGCGTGACAGGGGAAGAGCAGTACTTC	CASSVTGEEQYF
-	12	TRBJ1-4	TRBV19	-	TGTGCCAGCGGGGGGGTGAATGAAAAACTGTTTTTT	CASGGVNEKLFF
-	13	TRBJ2-7	TRBV29-1	-	TGCAGCGTTGAAGACAGGGGGGCCTACGAGCAGTACTTC	CSVEDRGAYEQYF
TRBD1	14	TRBJ2-1	TRBV5-6	-	TGTGCCAGCAGGGAACAGGGGTTAGAGAATGAGCAGTTCTTC	CASREQGLENEQFF
TRBD1	16	TRBJ2-2	TRBV5-4	-	TGTGCCAGCAGCCCACCGGGACAGGCGAACACCGGGGAGCTGTTTTTT	CASSPPGQANTGELFF
TRBD2	16	TRBJ2-1	TRBV4-3	-	TGCGCCAGCAGCCAAGATCTCGAGCGGGGTTACAATGAGCAGTTCTTC	CASSQDLERGYNEQFF
-	15	TRBJ2-5	TRBV9	-	TGTGCCAGCAGCGTAGGTCCGGGGCCCCAAGAGACCCAGTACTTC	CASSVGPGPQETQYF
TRBD1	14	TRBJ2-7	TRBV5-4	-	TGTGCCAGCAGCTGGGCGGGACAGGGCTACGAGCAGTACTTC	CASSWAGQGYEQYF
TRBD2	16	TRBJ2-2	TRBV7-8	-	TGTGCCAGCAGCCGTGGACTAGCGGGGGGCACCGGGGAGCTGTTTTTT	CASSRGLAGGTGELFF
-	13	TRBJ1-1	TRBV11-2	-	TGTGCCCTCAATTGCCGGAGGAACACTGAAGCTTTCTTT	CALNCRRNTEAFF
TRBD1	15	TRBJ2-7	TRBV6-1	-	TGTGCCAGCAAACCGGGACAGGGAATAACCTACGAGCAGTACTTC	CASKPGQGITYEQYF
-	13	TRBJ2-7	TRBV6-5	-	TGTGCCAGCACCTCCAGGGGTCGCGGCGAGCAGTACTTC	CASTSRGRGEQYF
TRBD1	13	TRBJ1-2	TRBV10-3	-	TGTGCCATGTCCGGGACAGAAAACTATGGCTACACCTTC	CAMSGTENYGYTF
-	16	TRBJ1-4	TRBV6-5	-	TGTGCCAGCAGTTACCGGAAGAGTGCAACTAATGAAAAACTGTTTTTT	CASSYRKSATNEKLFF
-	14	TRBJ1-1	TRBV27	-	TGTGCCAGCAGTACCCCCGCAGCCAACACTGAAGCTTTCTTT	CASSTPAANTEAFF
-	11	TRBJ2-4	TRBV30	-	TGTGCCTGGAGTAAACACGGCATTCAGTACTTC	CAWSKHGIQYF
-	17	TRBJ2-6	TRBV9	-	TGTGCCAGCAGCGACCCCACGGGTGTCTCTGGGGCCAACGTCCTGACTTTC	CASSDPTGVSGANVLTF
TRBD1	16	TRBJ2-7	TRBV28	-	TGTGCCAGCAGTTTACTCCCGGGACAGAGCTCCTACGAGCAGTACTTC	CASSLLPGQSSYEQYF
-	15	TRBJ1-5	TRBV5-1	-	TGCGCCAGCAGCTTGGTAGCGGGGGACAATCAGCCCCAGCATTTT	CASSLVAGDNQPQHF
TRBD1	14	TRBJ2-7	TRBV6-1	-	TGTGCCAGCAGTATCACAGGGGCAAACTACGAGCAGTACTTC	CASSITGANYEQYF
TRBD1	13	TRBJ2-4	TRBV29-1	-	TGCAGCGTTGCACAGGGGAAAAAAAACATTCAGTACTTC	CSVAQGKKNIQYF
TRBD1	15	TRBJ1-4	TRBV9	-	TGTGCCAGCAGCGTAGGGGGACAGGATAATGAAAAACTGTTTTTT	CASSVGGQDNEKLFF
TRBD1	16	TRBJ2-1	TRBV5-1	-	TGCGCCAGCAGCTGGGCTCCAGGGGGAAACTACAATGAGCAGTTCTTC	CASSWAPGGNYNEQFF
TRBD2	15	TRBJ2-7	TRBV4-1	-	TGCGCCAGCAGCCAAGAAATAGCGGGGGGTATGGAGCAGTACTTC	CASSQEIAGGMEQYF
-	11	TRBJ1-2	TRBV14	-	TGTGCCACTCTAGGCGCGGGTTTAAACACCTTC	CATLGAGLNTF
-	15	TRBJ1-1	TRBV6-1	-	TGTGCCAGCAGTGAAGCGCTTATAGGTCGGACTGAAGCTTTCTTT	CASSEALIGRTEAFF
-	16	TRBJ1-3	TRBV28	-	TGTGCCAGCAGTAGCGGACAGTTACTCTCTGGAAACACCATATATTTT	CASSSGQLLSGNTIYF
-	14	TRBJ2-2	TRBV2	-	TGTGCCAGCAGTGAAGCGCTGCTCACCGGGGAGCTGTTTTTT	CASSEALLTGELFF
TRBD2	13	TRBJ2-1	TRBV6-5	-	TGTGCCGCCGGACTAGCGGGGGGCAATGAGCAGTTCTTC	CAAGLAGGNEQFF
-	13	TRBJ2-7	TRBV11-2	-	TGTGCCAGCAGGAGATTGGGCTGGATCGAGCAGTACTTC	CASRRLGWIEQYF
-	13	TRBJ1-2	TRBV27	once	TGTGCCAGCAGTTTTAGGGACTCCTATGGCTACACCTTC	CASSFRDSYGYTF
-	12	TRBJ1-1	TRBV14	-	TGTGCCAGCAGCCAAGCCCAAGGTGAAGCTTTCTTT	CASSQAQGEAFF
-	14	TRBJ2-2	TRBV30	-	TGTGCCTGGAATGTTAAGGGGAACACCGGGGAGCTGTTTTTT	CAWNVKGNTGELFF